This section outlines one TCR beta chain sequence together with its context. Its target is not known. The data stem from a study of cytomegalovirus exposure and HLA in healthy donors. At the level of the study: Around 77 million unique TCRs from HLA-typed donors made up an early data release.

The V end was cut by 7 bases, the J end by 0 bases, with 10 bases between. The CDR3 consists of 14 residues. Germline CDR1 is MDHEN and CDR2 is SYDVKM. General study points: Apparent HLA restriction characterized most CMV-associated TCR beta chains in a later analysis. Associated with cytomegalovirus, according to the listing, were 150 to 200 TCR beta chains. Three CMV-associated chains were confirmed in vitro to be specific for CMV antigens.

Primers: 60 Vbeta forward and 13 Jbeta reverse. The assay was immunoSEQ multiplex PCR, and TCRdb's table has in-frame clones only and misses some. The sample holds 120,000 to 150,000 clones, 65% to 85% seen once. This TCR came from a woman aged 40 to 50 in good health and CMV-seropositive. The sequenced material came from PBMCs. The chain recombines TRBV28 with TRBJ1-5; the D is unclear. The CDR3 protein is CASKSTSSNQPQHF. CDR3 coding DNA: TGTGCCAGCAAGTCGACTTCTAGCAATCAGCCCCAGCATTTT. The complete variable domain, with remaining parts taken from reference TRBV28 and TRBJ1-5, reads DVKVTQSSRYLVKRTGEKVFLECVQDMDHENMFWYRQDPGLGLRLIYFSYDVKMKEKGDIPEGYSVSREKKERFSLILESASTNQTSMYLCASKSTSSNQPQHFGDGTRLSIL.